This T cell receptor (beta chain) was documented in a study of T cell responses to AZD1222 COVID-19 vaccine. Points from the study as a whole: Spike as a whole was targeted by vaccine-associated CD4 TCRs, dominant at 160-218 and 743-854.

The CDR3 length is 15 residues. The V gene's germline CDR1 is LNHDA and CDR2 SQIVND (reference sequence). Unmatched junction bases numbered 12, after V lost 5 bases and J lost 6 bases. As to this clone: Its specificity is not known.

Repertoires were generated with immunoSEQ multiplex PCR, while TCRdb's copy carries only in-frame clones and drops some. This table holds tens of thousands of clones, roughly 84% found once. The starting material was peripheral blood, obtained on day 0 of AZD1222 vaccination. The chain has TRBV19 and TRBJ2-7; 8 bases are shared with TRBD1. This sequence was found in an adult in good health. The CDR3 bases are TGTGCCAGTAGTCGAGGGACAGGACCACTGCGCGAGCAGTACTTC. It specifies CASSRGTGPLREQYF.